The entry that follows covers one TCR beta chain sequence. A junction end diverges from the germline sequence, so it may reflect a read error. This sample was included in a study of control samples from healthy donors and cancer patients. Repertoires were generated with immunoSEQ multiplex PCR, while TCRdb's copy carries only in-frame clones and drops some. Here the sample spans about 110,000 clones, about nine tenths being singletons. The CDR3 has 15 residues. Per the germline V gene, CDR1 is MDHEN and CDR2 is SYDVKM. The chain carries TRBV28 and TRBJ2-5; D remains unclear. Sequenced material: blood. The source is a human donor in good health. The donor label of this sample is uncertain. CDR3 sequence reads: CASSFSLVSLEIQYF. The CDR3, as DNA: TGTGCCAGCAGTTTTAGTCTAGTCTCGCTGGAGATCCAGTACTTC.